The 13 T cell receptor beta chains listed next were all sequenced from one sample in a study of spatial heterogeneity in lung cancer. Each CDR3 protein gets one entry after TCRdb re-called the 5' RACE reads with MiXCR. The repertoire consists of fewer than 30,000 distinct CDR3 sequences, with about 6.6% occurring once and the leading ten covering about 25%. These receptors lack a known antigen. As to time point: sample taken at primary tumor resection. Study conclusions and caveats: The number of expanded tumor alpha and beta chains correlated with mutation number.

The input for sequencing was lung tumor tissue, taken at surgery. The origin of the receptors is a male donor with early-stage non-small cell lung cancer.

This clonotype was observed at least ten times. The CDR3 bases are TGTGTCGCGTCGGGGAACCCCTACGAGCAGTACTTC. Protein sequence: CVASGNPYEQYF. The rearrangement joins TRBV28 to TRBJ2-7, with a tentative D call TRBD2 (5 bases). The CDR3 runs 12 residues. Germline values: CDR1 MDHEN, CDR2 SYDVKM.

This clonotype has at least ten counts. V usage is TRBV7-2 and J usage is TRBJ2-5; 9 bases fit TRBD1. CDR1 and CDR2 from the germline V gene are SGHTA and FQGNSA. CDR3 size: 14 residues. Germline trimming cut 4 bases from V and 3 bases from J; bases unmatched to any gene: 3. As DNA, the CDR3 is TGTGCCAGCAGCTCTCGGACAGGGGAAGAGACCCAGTACTTC. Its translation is CASSSRTGEETQYF.

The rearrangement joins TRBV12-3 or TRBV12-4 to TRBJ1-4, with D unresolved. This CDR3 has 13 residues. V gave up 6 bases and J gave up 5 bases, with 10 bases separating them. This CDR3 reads CASSPGLNEKLFF. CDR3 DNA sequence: TGTGCCAGCAGCCCTGGGTTAAATGAAAAACTGTTTTTT.

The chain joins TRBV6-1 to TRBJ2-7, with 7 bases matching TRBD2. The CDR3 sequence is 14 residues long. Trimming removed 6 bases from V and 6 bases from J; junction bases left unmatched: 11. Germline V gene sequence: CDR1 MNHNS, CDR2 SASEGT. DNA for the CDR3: TGTGCCAGCAGCCGGACCGGGGGAGGGTCCGAGCAGTACTTC. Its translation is CASSRTGGGSEQYF.

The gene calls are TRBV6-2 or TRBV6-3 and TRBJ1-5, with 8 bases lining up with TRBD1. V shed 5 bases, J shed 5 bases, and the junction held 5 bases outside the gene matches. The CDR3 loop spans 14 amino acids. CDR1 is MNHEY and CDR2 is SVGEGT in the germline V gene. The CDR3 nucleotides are TGTGCCAGCAGTAAACAGGGGGAACATCAGCCCCAGCATTTT. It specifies CASSKQGEHQPQHF.

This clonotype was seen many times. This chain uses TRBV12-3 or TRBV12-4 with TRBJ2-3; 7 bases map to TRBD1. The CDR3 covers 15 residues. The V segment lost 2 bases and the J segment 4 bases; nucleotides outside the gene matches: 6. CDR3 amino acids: CASSLILTGADTQYF. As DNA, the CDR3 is TGTGCCAGCAGTTTAATACTAACAGGGGCAGATACGCAGTATTTT.

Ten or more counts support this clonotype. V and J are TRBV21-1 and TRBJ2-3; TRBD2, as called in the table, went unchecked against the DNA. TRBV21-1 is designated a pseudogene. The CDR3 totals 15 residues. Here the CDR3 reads CASAGLRSSTDTQYF. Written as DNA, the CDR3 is TGTGCCAGCGCGGGACTTCGTTCTAGCACAGATACGCAGTATTTT.

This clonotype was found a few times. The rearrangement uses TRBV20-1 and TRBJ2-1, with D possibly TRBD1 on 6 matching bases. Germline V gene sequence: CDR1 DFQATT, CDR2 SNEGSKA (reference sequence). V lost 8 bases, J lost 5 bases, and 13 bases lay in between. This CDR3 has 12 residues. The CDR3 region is CSPLYRDNEQFF. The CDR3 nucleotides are TGCAGTCCTTTATACAGGGACAATGAGCAGTTCTTC.

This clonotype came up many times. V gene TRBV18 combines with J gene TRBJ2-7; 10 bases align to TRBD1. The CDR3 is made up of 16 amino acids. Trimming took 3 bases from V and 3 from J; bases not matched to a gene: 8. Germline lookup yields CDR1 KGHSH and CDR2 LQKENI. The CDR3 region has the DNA TGTGCCAGCTCACCCCCCGGGACAGGGGTGCTCTACGAGCAGTACTTC. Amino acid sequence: CASSPPGTGVLYEQYF.

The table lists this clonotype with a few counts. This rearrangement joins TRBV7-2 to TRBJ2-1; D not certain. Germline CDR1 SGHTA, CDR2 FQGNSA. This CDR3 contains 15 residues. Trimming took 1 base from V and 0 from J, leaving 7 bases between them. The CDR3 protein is CASSLEEFSYNEQFF. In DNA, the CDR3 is TGTGCCAGCAGCTTAGAAGAGTTCTCCTACAATGAGCAGTTCTTC.

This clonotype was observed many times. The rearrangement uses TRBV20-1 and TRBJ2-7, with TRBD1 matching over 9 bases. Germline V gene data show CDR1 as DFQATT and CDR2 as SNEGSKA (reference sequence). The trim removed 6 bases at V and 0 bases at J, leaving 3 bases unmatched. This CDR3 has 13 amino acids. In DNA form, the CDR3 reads TGCAGTGCCGACAGGGGGGACTCCTACGAGCAGTACTTC. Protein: CSADRGDSYEQYF.

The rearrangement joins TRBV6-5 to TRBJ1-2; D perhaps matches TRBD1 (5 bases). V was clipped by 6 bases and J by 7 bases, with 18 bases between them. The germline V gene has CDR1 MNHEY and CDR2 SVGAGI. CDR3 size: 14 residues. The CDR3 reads CASSQATGRGGYTF. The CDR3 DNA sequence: TGTGCCAGCAGCCAAGCCACAGGCAGAGGTGGCTACACCTTC.

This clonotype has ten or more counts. CDR3 sequence (DNA): TGTGCCAGCAGCCCGGACGGCAATCAGCCCCAGCATTTT. As protein: CASSPDGNQPQHF. The rearrangement uses TRBV7-9 and TRBJ1-5; D remains unclear. V was clipped by 5 bases and J by 2 bases, with 7 bases between them. The CDR3 spans 13 residues. Germline-derived CDR1 and CDR2 are SEHNR and FQNEAQ (reference sequence).